This TCR beta chain was identified in a study of CD8 T cells in ankylosing spondylitis (dated by TCRdb to 2016 to 2017). With respect to the entire study: To find TCR variants linked to disease, the study profiled T cell receptor beta repertoires in ankylosing spondylitis patients and healthy donors. In total, the full study cohort was made up of over a hundred healthy donors and approximately 24 ankylosing spondylitis patients. Samples of peripheral blood were taken, and for ankylosing spondylitis patients, synovial fluid was collected as well.

The CDR3 goes from the cysteine to the phenylalanine over 13 residues. Only the CDR3 DNA is retained, 39 bases long and in frame from the first base. V is pared back by 1 base and J by 3 bases, with 7 bases lying between the germline termini. This clonotype was seen many times. Its antigen remains unidentified. It has no much larger one-base neighbor in the sample; base qualities were not kept. Data came from an Illumina HiSeq 2500. Quantitative 5'-RACE with molecular barcodes was used to prepare TCR beta libraries. The published analysis was carried out like this. A new computational method, built on a probabilistic model of VDJ rearrangement, was used to identify disease-linked TCR variants. TCRdb reprocessed the public reads (quality trimming at Q25 with fastp, clone calling with MiXCR) and kept in-frame beta chains. Here each entry gathers all rows of one CDR3 protein and keeps the most common genes and DNA. The V and J calls and clone size are TCRdb's, not the authors'. The sample data list 800,000 to 900,000 distinct CDR3 sequences, and 12% of these were observed just once. 0.51% of the sample is in the top ten clones.

What the authors observed across the whole study: According to the report, matched synovial fluid samples from ankylosing spondylitis patients were significantly enriched for the disease-linked clones. A TCR beta motif made up of roughly eight highly homologous amino acid variants appeared to be characteristic of blood from ankylosing spondylitis patients. Some motif variants were previously reported in synovial fluid and blood of reactive arthritis patients, suggesting common disease-initiation mechanisms. The disease-linked clones had a CD8+ phenotype and were found at relatively low frequencies in peripheral blood.

The sequence joins TRBV12-3 or TRBV12-4 to TRBJ2-7, with the D gene not confidently named. The source of this sequence is a male donor with ankylosing spondylitis. The sample was blood, either unsorted or a sorted T cell fraction (not recorded which). CDR3 sequence: CASSLDSYYEQYF. The base sequence is TGTGCCAGCAGTTTAGACAGCTACTACGAGCAGTACTTC.